Listed here are 4 T cell receptor beta chains from one sample, sequenced in a study of shared clonotypes between healthy human individuals. Some clones are missing from TCRdb's copy, which holds only in-frame ones; the method was immunoSEQ multiplex PCR. The sample has 2 million to 3 million clones, over 85% seen once; the top ten hold about 0.39%. Material for sequencing was naive CD4+ T cells from PBMCs. Subset in this sample: CD45RA+ positively selected. The receptors come from a man in his late teens or twenties in good health. Some clones in this sample may be carry-over from other donors' samples.

With regard to this clone: The same CDR3 arises from other DNA sequences in this sample as well. The gene calls are TRBV9 and TRBJ2-3; 13 bases map to TRBD2. Trimming took 4 bases from V and 1 from J; bases not matched to a gene: 6. The CDR3 runs to 17 residues. CDR1 SGDLS and CDR2 YYNGEE come from the germline V gene. The CDR3 nucleotides read TGTGCCAGCAGCCCTAGGACTAGCGGGAGCGGCACAGATACGCAGTATTTT. Translating gives CASSPRTSGSGTDTQYF.

Concerning this clone itself: The sample carries other DNA sequences with the same CDR3. CDR3 bases: TGTGCCAGCAGCTTAGGCGACAGTCACTACGAGCAGTACTTC. Translating gives CASSLGDSHYEQYF. The chain links TRBV7-9 to TRBJ2-7; D perhaps matches TRBD1 (5 bases). V gave up 1 base and J gave up 3 bases, with 10 bases separating them. The CDR3 loop spans 14 amino acids. Germline values: CDR1 SEHNR, CDR2 FQNEAQ (reference sequence).

The gene calls are TRBV19 and TRBJ2-1, with D tentatively TRBD2 (6 bases). Looked up from germline, CDR1 is LNHDA and CDR2 is SQIVND (reference sequence). V was clipped by 3 bases and J by 15 bases, with 15 bases between them. This CDR3 spans 12 amino acids. The CDR3 bases are TGTGCCAGTAGTATCGCCCTGACTAGATGGTTCTTC. It specifies CASSIALTRWFF.

Concerning this clone itself: Other DNA sequences in this sample translate to the same CDR3. The chain links TRBV5-4 to TRBJ2-5, with D perhaps TRBD2 (5 bases). This CDR3 is 13 amino acids long. Germline V gives CDR1 SGHNT, CDR2 YYREEE (reference sequence). V gave up 1 base and J gave up 5 bases, with 9 bases separating them. The CDR3 bases are TGTGCCAGCAGCTTGCCGTGGGAGGAGACCCAGTACTTC. Translation gives CASSLPWEETQYF.